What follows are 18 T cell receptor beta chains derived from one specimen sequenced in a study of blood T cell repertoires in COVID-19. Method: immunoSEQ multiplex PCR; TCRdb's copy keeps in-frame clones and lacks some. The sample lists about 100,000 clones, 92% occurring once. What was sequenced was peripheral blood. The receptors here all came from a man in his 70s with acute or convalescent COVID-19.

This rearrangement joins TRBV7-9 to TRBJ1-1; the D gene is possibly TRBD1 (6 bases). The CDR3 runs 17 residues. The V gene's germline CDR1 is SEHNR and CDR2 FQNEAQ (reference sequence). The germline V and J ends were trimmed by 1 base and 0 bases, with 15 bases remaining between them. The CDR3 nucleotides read TGTGCCAGCAGCTTAGGAAGGGGGGACTATTTGAACACTGAAGCTTTCTTT. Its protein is CASSLGRGDYLNTEAFF.

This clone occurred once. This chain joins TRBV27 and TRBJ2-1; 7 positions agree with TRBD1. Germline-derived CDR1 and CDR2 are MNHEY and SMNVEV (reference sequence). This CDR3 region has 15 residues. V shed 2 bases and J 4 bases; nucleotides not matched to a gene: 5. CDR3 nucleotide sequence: TGTGCCAGCAGTTTAAAAGGGGGCCTGTACAATGAGCAGTTCTTC. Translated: CASSLKGGLYNEQFF.

This CDR3 is CASRIGGFPFNTEAFF. In DNA form, the CDR3 reads TGTGCCAGCAGGATAGGGGGTTTCCCTTTTAACACTGAAGCTTTCTTT. This chain links TRBV2 with TRBJ1-1, with TRBD1 as a possible D gene (6 bases). From germline, CDR1 is SNHLY and CDR2 FYNNEI. Trimming shortened V by 6 bases and J by 2 bases, and 19 bases separated the two germline ends. The CDR3 sequence is 16 residues long. Together with reference TRBV2 and TRBJ1-1, the CDR3 gives the full variable domain: EPEVTQTPSHQVTQMGQEVILRCVPISNHLYFYWYRQILGQKVEFLVSFYNNEISEKSEIFDDQFSVERPDGSNFTLKIRSTKLEDSAMYFCASRIGGFPFNTEAFFGQGTRLTVV.

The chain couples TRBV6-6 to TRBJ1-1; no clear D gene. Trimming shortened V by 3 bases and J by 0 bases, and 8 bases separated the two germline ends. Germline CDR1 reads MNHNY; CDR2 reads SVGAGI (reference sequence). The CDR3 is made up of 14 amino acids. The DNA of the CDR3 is TGTGCCAGCAGTTATGAGGGCATGAACACTGAAGCTTTCTTT. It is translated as CASSYEGMNTEAFF.

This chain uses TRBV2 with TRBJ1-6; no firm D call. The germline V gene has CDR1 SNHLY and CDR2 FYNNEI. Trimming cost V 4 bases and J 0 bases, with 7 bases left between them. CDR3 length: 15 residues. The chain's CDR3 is CASSVASSYNSPLHF. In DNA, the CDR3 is TGTGCCAGCAGTGTCGCGAGCTCCTATAATTCACCCCTCCACTTT.

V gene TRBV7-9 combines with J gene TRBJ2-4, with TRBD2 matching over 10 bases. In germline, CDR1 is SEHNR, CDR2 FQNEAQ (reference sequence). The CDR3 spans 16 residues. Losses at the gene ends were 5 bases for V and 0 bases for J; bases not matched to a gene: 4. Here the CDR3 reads CASSNGLAEAKNIQYF. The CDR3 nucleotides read TGTGCCAGCAGCAATGGACTAGCGGAAGCCAAAAACATTCAGTACTTC.

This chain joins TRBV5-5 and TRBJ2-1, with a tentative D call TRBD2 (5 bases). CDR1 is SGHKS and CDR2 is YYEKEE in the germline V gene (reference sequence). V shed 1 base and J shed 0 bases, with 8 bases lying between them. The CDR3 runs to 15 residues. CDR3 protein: CASSLSGSSYNEQFF. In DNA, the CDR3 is TGTGCCAGCAGCTTGTCGGGATCCTCCTACAATGAGCAGTTCTTC. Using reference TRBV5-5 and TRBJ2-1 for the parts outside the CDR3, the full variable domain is DAGVTQSPTHLIKTRGQQVTLRCSPISGHKSVSWYQQVLGQGPQFIFQYYEKEERGRGNFPDRFSARQFPNYSSELNVNALLLGDSALYLCASSLSGSSYNEQFFGPGTRLTVL.

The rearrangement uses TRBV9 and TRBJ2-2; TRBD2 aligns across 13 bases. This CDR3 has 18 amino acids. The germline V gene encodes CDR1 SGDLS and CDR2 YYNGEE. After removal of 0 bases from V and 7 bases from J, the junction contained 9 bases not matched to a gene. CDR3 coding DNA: TGTGCCAGCAGCGTAGACACTAGCGGGAGGGCCGGATTCGGGGAGCTGTTTTTT. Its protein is CASSVDTSGRAGFGELFF.

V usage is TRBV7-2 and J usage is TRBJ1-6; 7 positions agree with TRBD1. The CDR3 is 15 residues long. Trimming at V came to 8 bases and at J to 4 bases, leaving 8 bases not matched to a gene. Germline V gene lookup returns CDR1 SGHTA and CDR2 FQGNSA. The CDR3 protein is CASGRGGVYNSPLHF. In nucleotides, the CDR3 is TGTGCCAGCGGCAGAGGGGGCGTATATAATTCACCCCTCCACTTT. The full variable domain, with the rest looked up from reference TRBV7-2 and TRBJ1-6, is GAGVSQSPSNKVTEKGKDVELRCDPISGHTALYWYRQSLGQGLEFLIYFQGNSAPDKSGLPSDRFSAERTGGSVSTLTIQRTQQEDSAVYLCASGRGGVYNSPLHFGNGTRLTVT.

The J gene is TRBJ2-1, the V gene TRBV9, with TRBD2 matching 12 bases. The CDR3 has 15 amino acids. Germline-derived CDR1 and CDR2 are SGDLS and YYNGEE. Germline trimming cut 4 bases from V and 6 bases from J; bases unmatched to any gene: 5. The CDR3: CASSLGLAGSNEQFF. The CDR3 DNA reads TGTGCCAGCAGCCTAGGACTAGCGGGGAGCAATGAGCAGTTCTTC.

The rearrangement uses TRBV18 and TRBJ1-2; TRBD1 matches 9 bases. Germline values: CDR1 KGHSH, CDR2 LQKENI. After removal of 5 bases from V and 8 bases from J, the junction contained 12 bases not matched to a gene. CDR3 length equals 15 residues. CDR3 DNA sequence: TGTGCCAGCTCAGGGACAGGGTCCCACGGCGGGGGCTACACCTTC. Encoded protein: CASSGTGSHGGGYTF.

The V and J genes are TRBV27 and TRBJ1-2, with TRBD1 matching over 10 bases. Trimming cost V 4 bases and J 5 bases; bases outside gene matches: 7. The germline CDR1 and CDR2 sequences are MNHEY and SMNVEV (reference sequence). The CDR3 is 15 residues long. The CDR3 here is CASSSWTGGTYGYTF. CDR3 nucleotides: TGTGCCAGCAGTTCCTGGACAGGGGGGACATATGGCTACACCTTC.

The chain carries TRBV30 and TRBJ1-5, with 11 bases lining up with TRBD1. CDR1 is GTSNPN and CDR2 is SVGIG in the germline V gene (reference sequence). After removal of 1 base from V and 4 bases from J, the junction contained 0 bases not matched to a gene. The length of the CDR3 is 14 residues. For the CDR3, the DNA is TGTGCCTGGAGTGGGGACAGGGGGAATCAGCCCCAGCATTTT. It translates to CAWSGDRGNQPQHF.

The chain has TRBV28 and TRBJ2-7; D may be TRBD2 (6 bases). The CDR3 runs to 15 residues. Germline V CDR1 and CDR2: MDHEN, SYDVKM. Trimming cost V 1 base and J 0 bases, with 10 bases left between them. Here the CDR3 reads CASSLSGGRSYEQYF. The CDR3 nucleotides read TGTGCCAGCAGTTTATCCGGGGGACGCTCCTACGAGCAGTACTTC. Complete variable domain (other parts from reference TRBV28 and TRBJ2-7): DVKVTQSSRYLVKRTGEKVFLECVQDMDHENMFWYRQDPGLGLRLIYFSYDVKMKEKGDIPEGYSVSREKKERFSLILESASTNQTSMYLCASSLSGGRSYEQYFGPGTRLTVT.

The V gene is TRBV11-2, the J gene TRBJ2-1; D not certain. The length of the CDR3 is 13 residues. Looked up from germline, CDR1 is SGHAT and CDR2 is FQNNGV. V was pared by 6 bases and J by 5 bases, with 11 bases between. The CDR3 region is CASRHNTNNEQFF. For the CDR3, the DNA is TGTGCCAGCAGACATAACACCAACAATGAGCAGTTCTTC.

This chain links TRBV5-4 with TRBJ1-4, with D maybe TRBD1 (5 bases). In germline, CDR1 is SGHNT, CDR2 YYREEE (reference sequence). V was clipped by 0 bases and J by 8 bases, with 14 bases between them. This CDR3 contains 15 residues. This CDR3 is CASSLAGTFQEKLFF. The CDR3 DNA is TGTGCCAGCAGCTTGGCCGGGACTTTCCAAGAAAAACTGTTTTTT.

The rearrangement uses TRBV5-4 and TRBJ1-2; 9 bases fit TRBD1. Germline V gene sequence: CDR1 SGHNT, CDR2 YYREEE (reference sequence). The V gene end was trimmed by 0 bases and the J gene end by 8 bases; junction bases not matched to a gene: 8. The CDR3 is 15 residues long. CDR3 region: CASSLGSGQGSGYTF. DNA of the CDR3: TGTGCCAGCAGCTTGGGGAGTGGACAGGGGAGCGGCTACACCTTC.

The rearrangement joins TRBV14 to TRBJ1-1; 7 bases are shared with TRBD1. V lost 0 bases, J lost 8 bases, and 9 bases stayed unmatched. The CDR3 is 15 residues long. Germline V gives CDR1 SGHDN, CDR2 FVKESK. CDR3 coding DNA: TGTGCCAGCAGCCAAGATAGAAACAGGGGAGTAGAAGCTTTCTTT. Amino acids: CASSQDRNRGVEAFF.